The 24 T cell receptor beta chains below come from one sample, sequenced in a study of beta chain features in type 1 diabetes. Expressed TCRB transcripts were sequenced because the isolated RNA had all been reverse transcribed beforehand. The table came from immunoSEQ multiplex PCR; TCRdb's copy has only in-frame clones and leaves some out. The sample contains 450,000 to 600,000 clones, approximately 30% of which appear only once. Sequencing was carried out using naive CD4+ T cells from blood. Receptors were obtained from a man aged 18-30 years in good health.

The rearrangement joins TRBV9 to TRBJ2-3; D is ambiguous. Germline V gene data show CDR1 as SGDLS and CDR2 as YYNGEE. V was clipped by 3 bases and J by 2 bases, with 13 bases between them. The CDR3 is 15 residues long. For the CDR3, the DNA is TGTGCCAGCAGCGCCCCCCCAGGAAACACAGATACGCAGTATTTT. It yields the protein CASSAPPGNTDTQYF. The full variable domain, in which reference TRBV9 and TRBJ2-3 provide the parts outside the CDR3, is DSGVTQTPKHLITATGQRVTLRCSPRSGDLSVYWYQQSLDQGLQFLIQYYNGEERAKGNILERFSAQQFPDLHSELNLSSLELGDSALYFCASSAPPGNTDTQYFGPGTRLTVL.

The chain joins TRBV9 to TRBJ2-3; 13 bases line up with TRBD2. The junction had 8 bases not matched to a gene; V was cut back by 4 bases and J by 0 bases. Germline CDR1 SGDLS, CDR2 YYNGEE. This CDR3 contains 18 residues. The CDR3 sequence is CASSLDLGLAGSTDTQYF. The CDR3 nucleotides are TGTGCCAGCAGCCTAGATTTGGGACTAGCGGGAAGCACAGATACGCAGTATTTT.

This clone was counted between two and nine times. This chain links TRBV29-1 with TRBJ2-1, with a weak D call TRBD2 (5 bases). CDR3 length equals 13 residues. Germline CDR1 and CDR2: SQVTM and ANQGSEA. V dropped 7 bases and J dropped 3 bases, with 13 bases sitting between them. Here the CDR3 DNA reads TGCAGCGGACTACCCAGGTTCTACAATGAGCAGTTCTTC. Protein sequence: CSGLPRFYNEQFF.

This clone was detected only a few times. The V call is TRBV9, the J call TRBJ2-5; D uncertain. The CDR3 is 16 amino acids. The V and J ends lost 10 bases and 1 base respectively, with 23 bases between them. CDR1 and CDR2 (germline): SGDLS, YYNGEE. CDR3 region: CAYWMLMATSQETQYF. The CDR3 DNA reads TGTGCCTACTGGATGTTGATGGCCACCTCCCAAGAGACCCAGTACTTC.

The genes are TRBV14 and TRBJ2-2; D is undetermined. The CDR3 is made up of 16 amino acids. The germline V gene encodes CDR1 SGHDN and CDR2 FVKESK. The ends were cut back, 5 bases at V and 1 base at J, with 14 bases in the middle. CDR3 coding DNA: TGTGCCAGCAGCGGTAGGCAAGATATGAACACCGGGGAGCTGTTTTTT. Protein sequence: CASSGRQDMNTGELFF.

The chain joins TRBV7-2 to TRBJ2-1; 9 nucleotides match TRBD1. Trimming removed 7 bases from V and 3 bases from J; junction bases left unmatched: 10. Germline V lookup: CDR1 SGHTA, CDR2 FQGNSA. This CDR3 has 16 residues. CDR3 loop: CASTWTGTGSYNEQFF. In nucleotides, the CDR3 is TGTGCCAGCACCTGGACCGGGACAGGGAGCTACAATGAGCAGTTCTTC.

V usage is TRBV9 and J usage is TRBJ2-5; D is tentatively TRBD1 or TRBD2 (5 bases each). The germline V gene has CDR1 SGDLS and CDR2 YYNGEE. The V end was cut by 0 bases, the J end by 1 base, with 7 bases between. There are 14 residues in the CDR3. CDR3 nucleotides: TGTGCCAGCAGCGTAGGGGGGACCCAAGAGACCCAGTACTTC. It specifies CASSVGGTQETQYF.

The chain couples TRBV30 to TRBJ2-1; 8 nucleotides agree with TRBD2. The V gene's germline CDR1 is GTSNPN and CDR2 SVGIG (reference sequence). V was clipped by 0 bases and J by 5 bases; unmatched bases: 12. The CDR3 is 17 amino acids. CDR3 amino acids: CAWSVRWGISGDNEQFF. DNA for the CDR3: TGTGCCTGGAGTGTACGATGGGGAATTAGCGGGGACAATGAGCAGTTCTTC.

CDR3 in amino acids: CAWRELAGPGNEQFF. CDR3 coding DNA: TGTGCCTGGAGGGAACTAGCGGGGCCCGGCAATGAGCAGTTCTTC. The chain links TRBV30 to TRBJ2-1; the match to TRBD2 covers 10 bases. CDR1 GTSNPN and CDR2 SVGIG come from the germline V gene (reference sequence). V dropped 3 bases and J dropped 6; count of bases not matched to a gene: 8. This CDR3 has 15 amino acids.

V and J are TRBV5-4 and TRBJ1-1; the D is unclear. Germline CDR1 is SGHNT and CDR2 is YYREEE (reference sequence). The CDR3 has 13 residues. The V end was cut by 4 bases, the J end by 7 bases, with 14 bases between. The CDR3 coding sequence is TGTGCCAGCAGCCAGAGCGGGCAGGATGAAGCTTTCTTT. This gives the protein CASSQSGQDEAFF.

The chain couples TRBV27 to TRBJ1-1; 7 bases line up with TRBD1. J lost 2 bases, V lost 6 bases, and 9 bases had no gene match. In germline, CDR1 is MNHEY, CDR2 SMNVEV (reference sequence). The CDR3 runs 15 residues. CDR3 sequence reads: CASRPLGTANTEAFF. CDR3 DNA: TGTGCCAGCAGGCCCTTGGGGACAGCTAACACTGAAGCTTTCTTT.

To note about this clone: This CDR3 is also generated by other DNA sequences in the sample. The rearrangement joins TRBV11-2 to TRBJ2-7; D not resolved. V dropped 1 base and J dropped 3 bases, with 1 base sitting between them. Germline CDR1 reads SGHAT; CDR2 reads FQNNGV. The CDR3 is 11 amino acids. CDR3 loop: CASSLVYEQYF. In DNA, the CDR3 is TGTGCCAGCAGCTTAGTCTACGAGCAGTACTTC.

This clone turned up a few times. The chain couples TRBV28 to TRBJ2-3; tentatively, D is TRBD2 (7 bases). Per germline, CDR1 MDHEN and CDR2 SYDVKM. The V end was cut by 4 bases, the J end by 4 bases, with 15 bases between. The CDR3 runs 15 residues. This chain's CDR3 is CASSSLRGGADTQYF. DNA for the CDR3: TGTGCCAGCAGTTCCCTTAGGGGGGGCGCAGATACGCAGTATTTT.

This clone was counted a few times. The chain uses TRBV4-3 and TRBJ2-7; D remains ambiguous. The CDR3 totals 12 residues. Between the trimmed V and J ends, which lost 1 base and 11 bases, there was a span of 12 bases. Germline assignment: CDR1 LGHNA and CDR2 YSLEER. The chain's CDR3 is CASSQGDVVEYF. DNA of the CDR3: TGCGCCAGCAGCCAAGGGGATGTCGTGGAGTACTTC.

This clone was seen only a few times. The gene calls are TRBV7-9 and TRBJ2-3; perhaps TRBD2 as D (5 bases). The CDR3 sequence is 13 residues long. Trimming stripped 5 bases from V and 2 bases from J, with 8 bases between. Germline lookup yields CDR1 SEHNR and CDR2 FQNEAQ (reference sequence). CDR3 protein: CASSPLATDTQYF. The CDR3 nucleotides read TGTGCCAGCAGCCCCCTAGCCACAGATACGCAGTATTTT.

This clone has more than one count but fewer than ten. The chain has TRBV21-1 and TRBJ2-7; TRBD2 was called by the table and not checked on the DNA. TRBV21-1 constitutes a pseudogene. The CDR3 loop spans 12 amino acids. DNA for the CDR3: TGTGCCAGCAGTACTTGTGAGGTCGAGCAGTACTTC. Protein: CASSTCEVEQYF.

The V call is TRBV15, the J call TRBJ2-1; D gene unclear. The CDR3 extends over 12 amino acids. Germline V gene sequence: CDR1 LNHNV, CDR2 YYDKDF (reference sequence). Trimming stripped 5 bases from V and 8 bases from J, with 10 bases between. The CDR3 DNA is TGTGCCACCAGCGTACCGAGACATGAGCAGTTCTTC. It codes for CATSVPRHEQFF.

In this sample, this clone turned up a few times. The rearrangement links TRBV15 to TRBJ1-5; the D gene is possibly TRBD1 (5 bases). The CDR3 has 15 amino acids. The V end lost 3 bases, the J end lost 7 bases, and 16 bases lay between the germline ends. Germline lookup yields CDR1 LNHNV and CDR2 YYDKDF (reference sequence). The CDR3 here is CATSSMDTYGQPQHF. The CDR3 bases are TGTGCCACCAGCAGCATGGACACCTACGGACAGCCCCAGCATTTT.

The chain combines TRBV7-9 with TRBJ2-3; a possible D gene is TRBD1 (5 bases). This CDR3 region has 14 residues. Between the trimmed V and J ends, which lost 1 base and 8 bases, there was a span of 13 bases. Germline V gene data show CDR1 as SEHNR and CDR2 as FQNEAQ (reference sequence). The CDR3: CASSLGGSWSTQYF. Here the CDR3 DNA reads TGTGCCAGCAGCTTAGGGGGCAGCTGGAGTACGCAGTATTTT.

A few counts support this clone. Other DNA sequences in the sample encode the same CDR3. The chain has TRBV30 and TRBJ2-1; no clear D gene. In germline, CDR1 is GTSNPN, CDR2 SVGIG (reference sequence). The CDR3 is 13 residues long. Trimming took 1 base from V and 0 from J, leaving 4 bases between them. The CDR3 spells CAWSEDSYNEQFF. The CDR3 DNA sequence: TGTGCCTGGAGTGAGGACTCCTACAATGAGCAGTTCTTC.

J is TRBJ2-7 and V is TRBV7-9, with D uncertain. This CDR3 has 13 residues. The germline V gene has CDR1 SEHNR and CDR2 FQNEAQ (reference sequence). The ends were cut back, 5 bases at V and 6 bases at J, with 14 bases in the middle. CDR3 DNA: TGTGCCAGCAGCCTTCTTGACCGGCCCGAGCAGTACTTC. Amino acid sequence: CASSLLDRPEQYF.

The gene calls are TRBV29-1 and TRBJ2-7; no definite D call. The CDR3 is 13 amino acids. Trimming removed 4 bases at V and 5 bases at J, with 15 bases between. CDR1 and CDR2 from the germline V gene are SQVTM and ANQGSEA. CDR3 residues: CSVGRRLHHEQYF. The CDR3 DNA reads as TGCAGCGTTGGCCGACGCCTTCACCACGAGCAGTACTTC.

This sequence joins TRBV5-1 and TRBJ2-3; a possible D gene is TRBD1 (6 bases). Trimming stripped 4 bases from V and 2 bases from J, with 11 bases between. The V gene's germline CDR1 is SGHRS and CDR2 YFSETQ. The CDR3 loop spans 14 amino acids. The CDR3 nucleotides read TGCGCCAGCAGCCCTGGACAGCCCACAGATACGCAGTATTTT. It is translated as CASSPGQPTDTQYF.

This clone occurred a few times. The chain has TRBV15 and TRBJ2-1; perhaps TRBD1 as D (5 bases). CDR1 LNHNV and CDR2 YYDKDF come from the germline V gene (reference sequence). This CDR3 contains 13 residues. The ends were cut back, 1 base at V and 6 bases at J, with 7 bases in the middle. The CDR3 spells CATSRGTINEQFF. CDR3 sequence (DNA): TGTGCCACCAGCAGAGGGACAATCAATGAGCAGTTCTTC.